This is a list of T cell receptor beta chains from one sample in a study of blood T cell repertoires in COVID-19. Sequencing was performed with immunoSEQ multiplex PCR; in TCRdb, only in-frame clones are kept and a portion is missing. The sample has more than 50,000 clones; approximately 80% are singletons. The source material was peripheral blood. These receptors were collected from a man in his 70s with active or convalescent COVID-19. Both conserved end residues are trimmed from each CDR3. The D gene is left open where the match is weak.

>12|TRBJ2-5|TRBV3-1/TRBV3-2|TRBD2
ASRRGGGTETQY
>12|TRBJ2-3|TRBV7-2|-
ASSLSPGTDTQY
>12|TRBJ1-5|TRBV15|-
ATRPRGSNQPQH
>9|TRBJ2-7|TRBV5-1|-
ASSHSYEQY
>14|TRBJ2-1|TRBV14|TRBD1
ASSQGGQGVWNEQF
>13|TRBJ2-7|TRBV2|TRBD1
ASSDRTGDSYEQY
>11|TRBJ1-5|TRBV2|-
ASTRQSNQPQH
>15|TRBJ2-6|TRBV15|-
ATEIGSVLTGANVLT
>11|TRBJ2-7|TRBV10-3|TRBD1
AISEATGTEQY
>9|TRBJ1-2|TRBV28|-
ASSINYGYT
>14|TRBJ2-1|TRBV19|TRBD2
ASSAPGTSGRYEQF
>13|TRBJ1-6|TRBV11-2|TRBD1
ASSLEGQGMTPLH
>12|TRBJ1-1|TRBV7-2|-
ASSTGAQGTEAF
>12|TRBJ1-2|TRBV19|-
ASSIRGGHYGYT
>11|TRBJ2-7|TRBV12-3/TRBV12-4|-
ASSGGADYEQY
>16|TRBJ2-2|TRBV9|TRBD2
ASSARLAGELNTGELF
>13|TRBJ2-7|TRBV4-3|-
ASSQDWSQSYEQY
>11|TRBJ2-1|TRBV16|-
ASSRGQNNEQF
>15|TRBJ2-4|TRBV6-6|TRBD2
ASSPTRTSVAKNIQY
>13|TRBJ2-2|TRBV7-3|TRBD2
ASSSEASGVGELF
>13|TRBJ2-5|TRBV7-6|-
ASSFTGAQRETQY
>13|TRBJ2-7|TRBV19|TRBD2
ASAFATSGEYEQY
>13|TRBJ1-6|TRBV5-1|-
ASSLFGEKNSPLH
>13|TRBJ2-1|TRBV18|-
ASSQEGLSYNEQF
>11|TRBJ1-2|TRBV2|-
ASSDQMDYGYT
>14|TRBJ2-3|TRBV11-2|-
ASSLATRISTDTQY
>13|TRBJ2-2|TRBV9|TRBD1
ASRQGATNTGELF
>12|TRBJ2-1|TRBV2|TRBD2
ASKVQGLAYEQF
>13|TRBJ1-6|TRBV4-3|-
ASSQDWTASSPLH
>11|TRBJ1-2|TRBV30|TRBD1
AWSPGGGYGYT
>13|TRBJ2-5|TRBV4-3|-
ASSQDRTGQETQY
>14|TRBJ2-7|TRBV5-1|-
ASSLGVIGISYEQY
>11|TRBJ1-4|TRBV28|-
ASRTGSWRKLF